A selection of T cell receptor beta chains follows, all from one sample in a study of CD8 T cell repertoires and HIV-1 epitope variants. No antigens are known for them. Some clones are missing from TCRdb's copy, which holds only in-frame ones; the method was immunoSEQ multiplex PCR. The sample yields 5,100 or so clones, roughly 69% seen once. Material for sequencing was cultured CD8+ T cells derived from PBMCs. Receptor source: a male donor with HIV. Each CDR3 is given with its conserved first and last residue. The order of the fields is V gene, D gene, clone size, J gene, CDR3 DNA, CDR3 protein. A D gene is named only where the DNA matches it firmly. Clone size appears in some rows only: once, few, many, or a class for an expanded clone.

TRBV6-5	NA	NA	TRBJ2-1	TGTGCCAGCAGTTACGACAGTTCCCTCAATGAGCAGTTCTTC	CASSYDSSLNEQFF
TRBV29-1	TRBD1	NA	TRBJ1-4	TGCAGCGTCGTACAGGGGGCCGGTGAAAAACTGTTTTTT	CSVVQGAGEKLFF
TRBV28	TRBD1	NA	TRBJ2-7	TGTGCCAGCAGTCAAACCGGGACAGACCTCTACGAGCAGTACTTC	CASSQTGTDLYEQYF
TRBV5-1	NA	NA	TRBJ2-7	TGCGCCAGCAGCTTGGAGGGCTATAACACCTACGAGCAGTACTTC	CASSLEGYNTYEQYF
TRBV7-9	NA	few	TRBJ1-1	TGTGCCAGCAGCTTAGATCGGATGAACACTGAAGCTTTCTTT	CASSLDRMNTEAFF
TRBV7-2	TRBD1	NA	TRBJ1-2	TGTGCCACCGGGGACAGCAACTATGGCTACACCTTC	CATGDSNYGYTF
TRBV28	NA	NA	TRBJ2-1	TGTGCCAGCACCTTTCAGGCCTACAATGAGCAGTTCTTC	CASTFQAYNEQFF
TRBV6-1	NA	medium-sized	TRBJ1-5	TGTGCCAGCAGCGTAGACACCGACAACTATCAGCCCCAGCATTTT	CASSVDTDNYQPQHF
TRBV7-8	NA	few	TRBJ2-6	TGTGCCAGCAGTGCCGAAGACAAGGCTGGGGCCAACGTCCTGACTTTC	CASSAEDKAGANVLTF
TRBV28	NA	NA	TRBJ1-1	TGTGCCAGCAGTTTAGAGGGGTTGAACACTGAAGCTTTCTTT	CASSLEGLNTEAFF
TRBV4-3	NA	few	TRBJ1-6	TGCGCCAGCAGCCAAGGAGATGAAGGGCGGCCTCTCCACTTT	CASSQGDEGRPLHF
TRBV5-5	NA	NA	TRBJ2-7	TGTGCCAGCAGCTTACGAGCGGGCGAGCAGTACTTC	CASSLRAGEQYF
TRBV4-3	NA	large	TRBJ1-2	TGCGCCAGCAGCCAAGATCCCGTCGAACTCGACTATGGCTACACCTTC	CASSQDPVELDYGYTF
TRBV7-9	TRBD1	once	TRBJ2-7	TGTGCCAGCAGCTTGGCAGGACAGGGCTCCTACGAGCAGTACTTC	CASSLAGQGSYEQYF